Listed below are T cell receptor beta chains from one sample, sequenced in a study of blood T cell repertoires in COVID-19. Assay: immunoSEQ multiplex PCR; the TCRdb copy retains only in-frame clones and omits some. The sample shows just under 150,000 clones, about nine tenths of them seen only once. Material: peripheral blood. These receptors were collected from a man between 45 and 60 years old who had recovered from COVID-19. Both conserved end residues are part of each CDR3. D genes are given only for firm matches. Not all rows give a size; the values are once, few, many and, for expanded clones, a class.

abundance	v_gene	d_gene	j_gene	CDR3nt	CDR3aa
once	TRBV30	TRBD1	TRBJ2-7	TGTGCCTGGAGTGGGGACAGGGGGTCGGTCGAGCAGTACTTC	CAWSGDRGSVEQYF
-	TRBV6-5	-	TRBJ1-1	TGTGCCAGCAGTACGACAGGCATGAACACTGAAGCTTTCTTT	CASSTTGMNTEAFF
-	TRBV9	TRBD1	TRBJ2-7	TGTGCCAGCAGCCCGGGACAGGGGCACAACGAGCAGTACTTC	CASSPGQGHNEQYF
-	TRBV6-2/TRBV6-3	-	TRBJ1-5	TGTGCCAGCAGTTACCGTGGAGGGAAAAATCAGCCCCAGCATTTT	CASSYRGGKNQPQHF
-	TRBV9	-	TRBJ1-1	TGTGCCAGCAGCGCCCTTGGACAGCCGAACACTGAAGCTTTCTTT	CASSALGQPNTEAFF
-	TRBV30	TRBD1	TRBJ1-4	TGTGCCTGGAGTGCGGACGGACAGGGGGATGAAAAACTGTTTTTT	CAWSADGQGDEKLFF
once	TRBV27	-	TRBJ1-1	TGTGCCAGCAGTTCCCGGGGAGGGCTGAACACTGAAGCTTTCTTT	CASSSRGGLNTEAFF
once	TRBV3-1/TRBV3-2	TRBD1	TRBJ1-4	TGTGCCAGCATGGACAGGGTTGGTAATGAAAAACTGTTTTTT	CASMDRVGNEKLFF
-	TRBV27	TRBD1	TRBJ1-1	TGTGCCAGCACCCTTAAGTCCCAGGACAGGACGAACACTGAAGCTTTCTTT	CASTLKSQDRTNTEAFF
-	TRBV6-5	-	TRBJ1-1	TGTGCCAGCAGTTACTCTCTGCGGGAGGGGTTCGTGGCTTTCTTT	CASSYSLREGFVAFF
-	TRBV11-2	-	TRBJ2-1	TGTGCCAGCAGCTTCCTTATACCGTCGAGCTCCTACAATGAGCAGTTCTTC	CASSFLIPSSSYNEQFF
-	TRBV24-1	-	TRBJ2-1	TGTGCCACCAGTGATTCCCTGAGACAGGAAAACAATGAGCAGTTCTTC	CATSDSLRQENNEQFF
-	TRBV13	-	TRBJ1-1	TGTGCCAGCAGCTTAGGTACCACAGGGAACACTGAAGCTTTCTTT	CASSLGTTGNTEAFF
-	TRBV5-1	TRBD2	TRBJ2-1	TGCGCCAGCAGCTTTGCCGGAATAGCGGGGGACGAGCAGTTCTTC	CASSFAGIAGDEQFF
-	TRBV6-5	-	TRBJ1-5	TGTGCCAGCAGTCGGGAGGTGAATCAGCCCCAGCATTTT	CASSREVNQPQHF
-	TRBV9	-	TRBJ1-3	TGTGCCAGCAGCGTTGGCCGTTACTCTGGAAACACCATATATTTT	CASSVGRYSGNTIYF
-	TRBV12-3/TRBV12-4	-	TRBJ2-5	TGTGCCAGCAGTACCAGGGTCCAAGAGACCCAGTACTTC	CASSTRVQETQYF
-	TRBV6-5	TRBD1	TRBJ2-7	TGTGCCAGCAGAGCCGGGACAGAGACCTACGAGCAGTACTTC	CASRAGTETYEQYF
few	TRBV6-5	TRBD1	TRBJ2-2	TGTGCCAGCAGTTACAAGGACAGGGGGACTGGGGAGCTGTTTTTT	CASSYKDRGTGELFF
once	TRBV5-1	TRBD1	TRBJ1-2	TGCGCCAGCAGCTTGGGGACAGGGTCTAACTATGGCTACACCTTC	CASSLGTGSNYGYTF
-	TRBV5-6	TRBD1	TRBJ2-7	TGTGCCAGCAGCTTACTAGGGACAGGATACTCCTACGAGCAGTACTTC	CASSLLGTGYSYEQYF
-	TRBV5-1	TRBD2	TRBJ2-7	TGCGCCAGCAGCACGGGACTAGAGGTCGACGAGCAGTACTTC	CASSTGLEVDEQYF
-	TRBV9	TRBD2	TRBJ2-2	TGTGCCAGCAGCGCCACTGGTAGCGGGGGGGTTAACACCGGGGAGCTGTTTTTT	CASSATGSGGVNTGELFF
-	TRBV24-1	-	TRBJ1-5	TGTGCCACCAGTGGTTGGCCCAATCTCGCATATCAGCCCCAGCATTTT	CATSGWPNLAYQPQHF
once	TRBV5-6	-	TRBJ1-5	TGTGCCAGCAGCGGAGGGGGGGGAAATCAGCCCCAGCATTTT	CASSGGGGNQPQHF
-	TRBV7-9	-	TRBJ1-2	TGTGCCAGCAGCTTTCAAGGCAGGGGAGTCGGTGGCTACACCTTC	CASSFQGRGVGGYTF
-	TRBV11-2	-	TRBJ1-6	TGTGCCAGCAGCTTCCAGCCAGGGGTCGATTCACCCCTCCACTTT	CASSFQPGVDSPLHF
-	TRBV9	TRBD2	TRBJ2-7	TGTGCCAGCAGCGTAGCCGCTAGCGGGTCACCCTACGAGCAGTACTTC	CASSVAASGSPYEQYF
-	TRBV7-2	TRBD1	TRBJ1-2	TGTGCCAGCAGCTTAGACGGGACAGTCTATGGCTACACCTTC	CASSLDGTVYGYTF
-	TRBV4-1	TRBD1	TRBJ1-2	TGCGCCAGCAGCCAGGGACAGGGGGGAAACTATGGCTACACCTTC	CASSQGQGGNYGYTF
-	TRBV4-3	-	TRBJ2-5	TGCGCCAGCAGCCACGCCAGGGGTGGCCAAGAGACCCAGTACTTC	CASSHARGGQETQYF
-	TRBV6-5	-	TRBJ1-5	TGTGCCAGCCTCGGACACATTAGCAATCAGCCCCAGCATTTT	CASLGHISNQPQHF
once	TRBV19	TRBD2	TRBJ2-3	TGTGCCAGTAGCCGTACTAGCGGGGGTTGGGATACGCAGTATTTT	CASSRTSGGWDTQYF
-	TRBV6-2/TRBV6-3	-	TRBJ2-4	TGTGCCAGCACCCCTGTGGGTCTCGCTCAGGGGAACATTCAGTACTTC	CASTPVGLAQGNIQYF
-	TRBV6-6	TRBD2	TRBJ2-5	TGTGCCAGCAGTTCTACTAGCGGGGGGGCCTGGGAGACCCAGTACTTC	CASSSTSGGAWETQYF
once	TRBV5-1	TRBD1	TRBJ2-7	TGCGCCAGCAGCTCATCGGGACAGTCGTACGAGCAGTACTTC	CASSSSGQSYEQYF
-	TRBV4-1	TRBD1	TRBJ2-7	TGCGCCAGCAGCCGTAGGGACAGAACCGAGCAGTACTTC	CASSRRDRTEQYF
-	TRBV6-5	-	TRBJ2-3	TGTGCCAGCAGTAGGACAGACACAGATACGCAGTATTTT	CASSRTDTDTQYF
-	TRBV6-1	TRBD1	TRBJ1-2	TGTGCCAGCAGTGAAACCGACAGGGGGAAATGGTATGGCTACACCTTC	CASSETDRGKWYGYTF
few	TRBV5-8	TRBD2	TRBJ2-3	TGTGCCGGCAGCGGGGGGGCGGACGCCCGCACAGATACGCAGTATTTT	CAGSGGADARTDTQYF
many	TRBV15	TRBD1	TRBJ1-6	TGTGCCACCGGGACAGGGTCACTGTCACCCCTCCACTTT	CATGTGSLSPLHF
few	TRBV6-2/TRBV6-3	TRBD1	TRBJ1-5	TGTGCCAGCAGTGTACAGGGGGCGTTGAGCAATCAGCCCCAGCATTTT	CASSVQGALSNQPQHF
-	TRBV7-8	-	TRBJ2-7	TGTGCCAGCAGCCTGTCGGGGTCTGCCTACGAGCAGTACTTC	CASSLSGSAYEQYF
-	TRBV27	-	TRBJ1-5	TGTGCCAGCTCACGATTCGCAGGAACAGGGAGTATTGGGAATCAGCCCCAGCATTTT	CASSRFAGTGSIGNQPQHF
-	TRBV2	TRBD2	TRBJ2-2	TGTGCCAGCAGTTGGACTAGAATGGTCTCGAACACCGGGGAGCTGTTTTTT	CASSWTRMVSNTGELFF
-	TRBV5-1	TRBD1	TRBJ2-5	TGCGCCAGCAGTCGGGACAGGGGTCAAGAAGAGACCCAGTACTTC	CASSRDRGQEETQYF
-	TRBV30	TRBD1	TRBJ2-7	TGTGCCTGGGGGGACAGGGGAGGCTCCTACGAGCAGTACTTC	CAWGDRGGSYEQYF
once	TRBV4-1	TRBD1	TRBJ2-2	TGCGCCAGCAGCCCCCCTTCCACGGACAGGGGGTTAAACACCGGGGAGCTGTTTTTT	CASSPPSTDRGLNTGELFF
once	TRBV14	-	TRBJ2-3	TGTGCCAGCAGCCCCCTGGGCACCGGTGATACGCAGTATTTT	CASSPLGTGDTQYF
few	TRBV18	-	TRBJ1-6	TGTGCCAGCTCAAAAGGGGCAAGGAATTCACCCCTCCACTTT	CASSKGARNSPLHF
-	TRBV4-1	TRBD2	TRBJ2-3	TGCGCCAGCAGCCAAGCGCCTAGCGGGGGCACAGATACGCAGTATTTT	CASSQAPSGGTDTQYF
-	TRBV3-1/TRBV3-2	-	TRBJ2-3	TGTGCCAGCAGCCAAGCGGGGGGCACAGATACGCAGTATTTT	CASSQAGGTDTQYF
once	TRBV3-1/TRBV3-2	-	TRBJ1-5	TGTGCCAGCAGCCAAGGGGGGCCCGGCGATCAGCCCCAGCATTTT	CASSQGGPGDQPQHF